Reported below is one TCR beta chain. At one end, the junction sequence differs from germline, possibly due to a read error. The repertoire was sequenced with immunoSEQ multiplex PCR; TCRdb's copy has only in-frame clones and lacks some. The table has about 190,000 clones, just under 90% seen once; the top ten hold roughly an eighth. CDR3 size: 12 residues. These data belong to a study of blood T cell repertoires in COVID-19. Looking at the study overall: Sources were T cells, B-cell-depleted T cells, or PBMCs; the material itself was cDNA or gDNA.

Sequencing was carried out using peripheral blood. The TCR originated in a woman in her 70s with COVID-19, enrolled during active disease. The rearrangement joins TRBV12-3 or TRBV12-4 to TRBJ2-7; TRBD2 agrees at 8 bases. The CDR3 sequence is CASSIGRLALNF. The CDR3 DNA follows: TGTGCCAGCAGTATTGGACGACTAGCGCTTAACTTC.